This T cell receptor (beta chain) was retrieved from a study of blood T cell repertoires in COVID-19. Assay: immunoSEQ multiplex PCR; the TCRdb copy retains only in-frame clones and omits some. The sample records about 440,000 clones, approximately 90% being singletons. The germline gives CDR1 SGHTS, CDR2 YDEGEE. The CDR3 consists of 15 residues. The V end lost 4 bases, the J end lost 3 bases, and 15 bases lay between the germline ends. The receptor was derived from a woman in her twenties or thirties with acute or convalescent COVID-19. The rearrangement links TRBV5-8 to TRBJ2-3; maybe TRBD1 (6 bases). The sequencing sample was made of peripheral blood. The DNA for the CDR3 is TGTGCCAGCAGCGGGGGCGGACGGGGAACAGATACGCAGTATTTT. Translation: CASSGGGRGTDTQYF.